The next 15 T cell receptor beta chains were all read from a single sample in a study of identical twins. A single record per CDR3 protein comes from TCRdb applying MiXCR to the 5' RACE reads. In the table there are around 100,000 distinct CDR3 sequences, around 5.5% of which are singletons. What was sequenced was memory T cells sorted from blood. These receptors came from a woman aged 45-65 years in good health.

In its sample, this clonotype was seen many times. The CDR3 loop is CASSVDLRQEQFF. The CDR3, as DNA: TGTGCCAGCAGCGTAGACCTAAGACAGGAGCAGTTCTTC. This chain joins TRBV9 and TRBJ2-1; tentatively, D is TRBD1 (5 bases). CDR3 length: 13 amino acids. The V end was cut by 0 bases, the J end by 10 bases, with 11 bases between. Per the germline V gene, CDR1 is SGDLS and CDR2 is YYNGEE.

This clonotype was counted only a few times. The V call is TRBV11-3, the J call TRBJ2-1; 7 nucleotides line up with TRBD2. The CDR3 spans 16 residues. CDR1 is SGHNT and CDR2 is YENEEA in the germline V gene. V trimming: 5 bases; J trimming: 0 bases; junction bases outside the gene matches: 7. CDR3: CASSPHSGISYNEQFF. DNA of the CDR3: TGTGCCAGCAGCCCACACAGCGGGATCTCCTACAATGAGCAGTTCTTC.

This clonotype was recorded a few times. The rearrangement links TRBV5-4 to TRBJ2-1; D is perhaps TRBD2 (5 bases). The CDR3 runs to 16 residues. Germline V gene lookup returns CDR1 SGHNT and CDR2 YYREEE (reference sequence). Trimming pared 4 bases from V and 3 bases from J, leaving 17 bases between. This CDR3 reads CASSPNLRVVYNEQFF. DNA for the CDR3: TGTGCCAGCAGCCCCAACCTGAGGGTGGTCTACAATGAGCAGTTCTTC.

This clonotype has ten or more counts. The V gene is TRBV18, the J gene TRBJ2-1; TRBD2 might be the D (7 bases). Germline assignment: CDR1 KGHSH and CDR2 LQKENI. The CDR3 contains 15 residues. Trimming shortened V by 6 bases and J by 5 bases, and 17 bases separated the two germline ends. The CDR3 protein is CASSKGGLDNNEQFF. CDR3 DNA sequence: TGTGCCAGCTCCAAGGGGGGGCTCGATAACAATGAGCAGTTCTTC.

This clonotype was seen many times. This chain connects TRBV20-1 to TRBJ2-1, with D maybe TRBD2 (7 bases). Trimming removed 6 bases from V and 8 bases from J, with 17 bases in between. The germline CDR1 and CDR2 sequences are DFQATT and SNEGSKA (reference sequence). This CDR3 is built from 13 residues. CDR3 sequence: CSARGAGAYEQFF. CDR3 bases: TGCAGTGCCCGGGGGGCGGGGGCGTATGAGCAGTTCTTC.

This clonotype has a count of ten or more. Here the CDR3 reads CSAQTADPYEQYF. CDR3 coding DNA: TGCAGTGCCCAGACTGCTGATCCTTACGAGCAGTACTTC. The rearrangement joins TRBV20-1 to TRBJ2-7; D not certain. This CDR3 is 13 amino acids long. V was clipped by 6 bases and J by 4 bases, with 16 bases between them. The germline CDR1 and CDR2 sequences are DFQATT and SNEGSKA (reference sequence).

This clonotype was recorded at least ten times. V and J are TRBV9 and TRBJ2-2; D is possibly TRBD2 (6 bases). The germline CDR1 and CDR2 sequences are SGDLS and YYNGEE. The CDR3 spans 17 residues. V lost 4 bases and J lost 0, with 16 bases in between. The CDR3 loop is CASSSTRRGPNTGELFF. CDR3 nucleotide sequence: TGTGCCAGCAGCTCAACCCGGAGGGGCCCGAACACCGGGGAGCTGTTTTTT.

Many counts were recorded for this clonotype. This chain links TRBV5-1 with TRBJ2-1; D is perhaps TRBD1 or TRBD2 (6 bases each). The V end was cut by 3 bases, the J end by 4 bases, with 17 bases between. Germline V gene lookup returns CDR1 SGHRS and CDR2 YFSETQ. The CDR3 length is 16 residues. CDR3 sequence reads: CASSSRGDGQYNEQFF. In DNA, the CDR3 is TGCGCCAGCAGCTCGAGGGGGGACGGGCAGTACAATGAGCAGTTCTTC.

This clonotype came up many times. The V gene is TRBV3-1, the J gene TRBJ1-5, with D perhaps matching TRBD1 (6 bases). The germline V and J ends were trimmed by 2 bases and 0 bases, with 17 bases remaining between them. The germline CDR1 and CDR2 sequences are LGHDT and YNNKEL (reference sequence). The CDR3 is 18 residues long. The CDR3 sequence: CASSQNGGRQYSNQPQHF. CDR3 DNA: TGTGCCAGCAGCCAAAACGGGGGGCGTCAATATAGCAATCAGCCCCAGCATTTT.

As to this clonotype: Possible read error: a much larger clone is one base away. The chain employs TRBV11-2 and TRBJ1-2; D not resolved. CDR1 SGHAT and CDR2 FQNNGV come from the germline V gene. Trimming took 6 bases from V and 6 from J, leaving 20 bases between them. The CDR3 covers 15 residues. The CDR3: CASSPNPWALDGYTF. As DNA, the CDR3 is TGTGCCAGCAGTCCCAATCCATGGGCCCTGGATGGCTACACCTTC.

In this sample, this clonotype is medium-sized. The chain uses TRBV5-1 and TRBJ2-1; 7 nucleotides agree with TRBD2. Unmatched junction bases numbered 14, after V lost 4 bases and J lost 1 base. CDR3 size: 18 residues. Germline V lookup: CDR1 SGHRS, CDR2 YFSETQ. CDR3 residues: CASSPRVASGTSYNEQFF. The CDR3 bases are TGCGCCAGCAGCCCGAGGGTGGCTAGCGGAACTTCCTACAATGAGCAGTTCTTC.

This clonotype was found many times. The rearrangement uses TRBV6-2 or TRBV6-3 and TRBJ2-1, with 8 bases matching TRBD2. V trimming: 2 bases; J trimming: 6 bases; junction bases outside the gene matches: 0. CDR1 and CDR2 (germline): MNHEY, SVGEGT. The CDR3 has 13 amino acids. This CDR3 reads CASSYGTSNEQFF. CDR3 in DNA: TGTGCCAGCAGTTACGGGACTAGCAATGAGCAGTTCTTC.

In its sample, this clonotype was seen a few times. The CDR3 loop reads CASSGLIREGTYNEQFF. For the CDR3, the DNA is TGTGCCAGCAGTGGACTAATCAGGGAGGGGACCTACAATGAGCAGTTCTTC. V and J are TRBV6-1 and TRBJ2-1, with 7 bases fitting TRBD2. CDR1 and CDR2 from the germline V gene are MNHNS and SASEGT. V lost 4 bases, J lost 2 bases, and 11 bases stayed unmatched. The CDR3 is made up of 17 amino acids.

This clonotype has ten or more counts. V and J are TRBV7-9 and TRBJ2-1; perhaps TRBD2 as D (5 bases). Germline lookup yields CDR1 SEHNR and CDR2 FQNEAQ (reference sequence). The CDR3 is 17 residues long. V was clipped by 0 bases and J by 11 bases, with 23 bases between them. CDR3 residues: CASSLASSSRIGNQQFF. Here the CDR3 DNA reads TGTGCCAGCAGCTTAGCTAGCAGTTCACGCATCGGGAATCAGCAGTTCTTC.

In its sample, this clonotype ranks as medium-sized. The V gene is TRBV29-1, the J gene TRBJ2-1; a weak D match, TRBD2 (5 bases). CDR1 and CDR2 from the germline V gene are SQVTM and ANQGSEA. The germline V and J ends were trimmed by 7 bases and 9 bases, with 22 bases remaining between them. The length of the CDR3 is 14 residues. Written as DNA, the CDR3 is TGCAGCGCCTTAGCGAGTGGTTTGGTGGCTGAGCAGTTCTTC. This sequence encodes CSALASGLVAEQFF.